Listed below are T cell receptor beta chains from one sample, sequenced in a study of vaccination and CD4 T cells after COVID-19. MiXCR, run by TCRdb on the PCR reads, gives a single entry per CDR3 protein. The sample holds some 11,000 distinct CDR3 sequences, under 55% seen once. Antigen specificity for these receptors is unknown. The sequencing input was CD4+ T cells from blood, cultured in vitro. The receptors derive from a human donor who had recovered from COVID-19. Each CDR3 is given without its conserved first and last residue. D genes are given only for firm matches.

v_gene	d_gene	j_gene	CDR3aa
TRBV6-5	TRBD2	TRBJ2-1	ASSYSGLAGTYNEQF
TRBV27	NA	TRBJ2-7	ASSSTASALSSYEQY
TRBV29-1	NA	TRBJ2-5	SVEGQGPETQY
TRBV7-9	NA	TRBJ1-4	ASSSDVKPNEKLF
TRBV6-1	TRBD1	TRBJ1-1	ASRTLRGWTEAF
TRBV6-2/TRBV6-3	TRBD1	TRBJ1-1	ASSKPGQGYTEAF
TRBV7-6	NA	TRBJ2-2	ASSLALSTGELF
TRBV24-1	TRBD2	TRBJ2-1	ATSGLTVAGGYNEQF
TRBV28	TRBD1	TRBJ1-2	ASSPARAGGWGYT
TRBV2	TRBD1	TRBJ2-7	ASSVTGVDYEQY
TRBV20-1	TRBD2	TRBJ2-7	SARAPWGLASYEQY
TRBV12-3/TRBV12-4	NA	TRBJ1-4	ASSSSKAATNEKLF
TRBV20-1	NA	TRBJ2-7	SAPDGTYEQY
TRBV11-1	NA	TRBJ2-3	ASSSGTTHKY
TRBV18	TRBD1	TRBJ2-7	ASSPTGETYEQY
TRBV4-1	TRBD1	TRBJ2-2	ASRRTGSTGELF
TRBV7-6	NA	TRBJ1-6	ASSSYYNSPLH
TRBV12-3/TRBV12-4	NA	TRBJ1-5	ASSYRRNQPQH
TRBV7-9	TRBD2	TRBJ2-5	ASSSRTSGQETQY
TRBV11-2	TRBD1	TRBJ2-7	ASSNGQGSSYEQY
TRBV18	NA	TRBJ2-2	ASSPSAPYEELF
TRBV10-3	NA	TRBJ2-3	AISEGEVGGTDTQY
TRBV7-9	TRBD2	TRBJ2-3	ASSEGTSGGTDTQY
TRBV10-3	TRBD2	TRBJ2-5	AIGNAGTSGIGTQY
TRBV6-2/TRBV6-3	TRBD2	TRBJ2-7	ASSFSGRAYEQY
TRBV7-2	NA	TRBJ2-3	ASSLGEHTQY
TRBV6-5	TRBD1	TRBJ1-2	ASSSRRGQGLLAGGYT